This TCR beta chain was sequenced in a study of cytotoxic CD8 clonotypes in ibrutinib-treated CLL. Study details: Specimens for response were gathered following a median around a year of therapy, spanning 6 to 36. Productive templates per sample averaged 255,043; productive rearrangements, 80,000 to 95,000.

This clone appeared a few times. The CDR3 contains 12 residues. V lost 5 bases to trimming and J lost 1 base, with 4 bases between them. Per the germline V gene, CDR1 is SGHDT and CDR2 is YYEEEE. Measured with immunoSEQ multiplex PCR; TCRdb has only the in-frame clones, and not every one. The repertoire has roughly 38,000 clones, roughly 50% of them found once; the top ten carry approximately 17%. The clonotype comes from a human donor with chronic lymphocytic leukemia. The source material was PBMCs, sampled before ibrutinib treatment. V gene TRBV5-6 combines with J gene TRBJ1-5; D ambiguous. CDR3 nucleotides: TGTGCCAGCAGTGTGAGCAATCAGCCCCAGCATTTT. Translated: CASSVSNQPQHF.